This passage covers 19 T cell receptor beta chains from one sample sequenced in a study of monozygotic twins with inflammatory bowel disease. After re-calling the 5' RACE reads, TCRdb lists one entry per CDR3 protein, DNA absent. The repertoire shows around 140,000 distinct CDR3 sequences; the top ten hold 2.4%. What was sequenced was blood. These receptors all come from a human donor with ulcerative colitis or Crohn's disease, or a healthy co-twin of an affected twin (not recorded which).

The chain carries TRBV6-5 and TRBJ1-2; the TCRdb D gene call, TRBD1, has no DNA to confirm it. This CDR3 has 15 amino acids. Germline V gene data show CDR1 as MNHEY and CDR2 as SVGAGI. The CDR3 reads CASSFSGTGGRGYTF.

The chain has TRBV7-6 and TRBJ1-6; TCRdb indicates TRBD1, and absent DNA this call remains unverified. Germline V gene sequence: CDR1 SGHVS, CDR2 FNYEAQ. The CDR3 contains 17 residues. The CDR3: CASSQNSGPYDNSPLHF.

CDR3 loop: CASSLEAGGAFF. The rearrangement links TRBV7-9 to TRBJ1-1; TCRdb gives TRBD1 as the D gene, but with no DNA this cannot be confirmed. Germline assignment: CDR1 SEHNR and CDR2 FQNEAQ (reference sequence). CDR3 length: 12 amino acids.

V is TRBV20-1 and J is TRBJ1-5; the TRBD1 assignment by TCRdb is unverifiable without DNA. The CDR3 runs to 15 residues. Germline values: CDR1 DFQATT, CDR2 SNEGSKA (reference sequence). CDR3 sequence: CSATRTAVFNQPQHF.

The rearrangement joins TRBV27 to TRBJ2-5; the TRBD1 assignment by TCRdb is unverifiable without DNA. CDR3 length: 15 amino acids. The V gene's germline CDR1 is MNHEY and CDR2 SMNVEV (reference sequence). The CDR3 loop reads CASSPGSPMGETQYF.

This sequence joins TRBV20-1 and TRBJ1-5. The CDR3 is made up of 15 amino acids. CDR1 and CDR2 from the germline V gene are DFQATT and SNEGSKA (reference sequence). CDR3 in amino acids: CSARLAGYSNQPQHF.

The chain uses TRBV5-1 and TRBJ2-4; TCRdb's assignment of TRBD1 cannot be checked, as there is no DNA. The CDR3 consists of 16 residues. Germline V gives CDR1 SGHRS, CDR2 YFSETQ. The CDR3 reads CASSPDRALAKNIQYF. The variable domain in full, completed from reference TRBV5-1 and TRBJ2-4, reads KAGVTQTPRYLIKTRGQQVTLSCSPISGHRSVSWYQQTPGQGLQFLFEYFSETQRNKGNFPGRFSGRQFSNSRSEMNVSTLELGDSALYLCASSPDRALAKNIQYFGAGTRLSVL.

V and J are TRBV10-3 and TRBJ2-7; TCRdb selects TRBD2, and the lack of DNA leaves this call unchecked. Per the germline V gene, CDR1 is ENHRY and CDR2 is SYGVKD. The CDR3 loop spans 14 amino acids. The CDR3 spells CAISEVGLIDEQYF.

The chain carries TRBV5-1 and TRBJ1-1; no DNA is available, so the TRBD1 call from TCRdb remains unchecked. The CDR3 has 15 residues. Germline V gene sequence: CDR1 SGHRS, CDR2 YFSETQ. The CDR3 loop reads CASSLWDRANTEAFF.

The rearrangement joins TRBV5-5 to TRBJ1-3; TCRdb reports TRBD1, a call that lacks DNA to check it against. Germline V gene sequence: CDR1 SGHKS, CDR2 YYEKEE (reference sequence). This CDR3 has 17 amino acids. The CDR3 sequence: CASSLARQGSSGNTIYF.

The rearrangement links TRBV7-2 to TRBJ1-1; lacking DNA, the TRBD1 call made by TCRdb goes unchecked. Germline CDR1 SGHTA, CDR2 FQGNSA. The CDR3 covers 16 residues. CDR3 in amino acids: CASSARGDSSRPEAFF.

This chain joins TRBV12-3 or TRBV12-4 and TRBJ2-3; no DNA is available, so the TRBD1 call from TCRdb remains unchecked. CDR3 length equals 15 residues. The CDR3 loop reads CASRSEGVSTDTQYF.

This chain uses TRBV4-1 with TRBJ2-3; TCRdb's D call, TRBD1, is unchecked because there is no DNA. CDR1 is MGHRA, CDR2 YSYEKL, per germline. CDR3 length equals 15 residues. CDR3 sequence: CASSQEGGTTDTQYF.

The CDR3 sequence is CASRLRGNYGYTF. The chain recombines TRBV27 with TRBJ1-2; TCRdb selects TRBD1, and the lack of DNA leaves this call unchecked. Germline CDR1 is MNHEY and CDR2 is SMNVEV (reference sequence). The CDR3 length is 13 residues.

V and J are TRBV29-1 and TRBJ1-4. The length of the CDR3 is 13 residues. Germline CDR1 is SQVTM and CDR2 is ANQGSEA. The chain's CDR3 is CSVEEGIGEKLFF.

This chain joins TRBV5-1 and TRBJ1-1; without DNA, the TCRdb call of TRBD1 cannot be checked. Germline CDR1 reads SGHRS; CDR2 reads YFSETQ. The CDR3 sequence is 14 residues long. CDR3 region: CASTFPGQNTEAFF.

The rearrangement links TRBV4-1 to TRBJ2-1; TCRdb's D call of TRBD1 is untestable without DNA. CDR3 length equals 14 residues. Per the germline V gene, CDR1 is MGHRA and CDR2 is YSYEKL. The CDR3 reads CASSQWTGYNEQFF.

This chain uses TRBV25-1 with TRBJ1-2. Germline V gives CDR1 MGHDK, CDR2 SYGVNS. The CDR3 sequence is 12 residues long. CDR3 region: CASSEYLSGYTF.

The J gene is TRBJ2-3, the V gene TRBV10-3; TCRdb designates TRBD1, a call that cannot be tested without DNA. Germline CDR1 is ENHRY and CDR2 is SYGVKD. The CDR3 has 16 amino acids. The CDR3 sequence: CAIASGVGGYTDTQYF.